This T cell receptor beta chain was captured by sequencing in a study of T cell repertoires in MIS-A myocarditis (dated by TCRdb to the early 2020s). The QIAamp DNA FFPE kit was used to extract genomic DNA from formalin-fixed paraffin-embedded autopsy tissue. Regarding this clone: This receptor's antigen is unknown. No base qualities exist here, and no much larger clone lies one base off it.

TCRbeta CDR3 regions were amplified with the immunoSEQ bias-controlled multiplex PCR and sequenced at high throughput. In the original analysis: CDR3 sequences were collapsed and filtered with the immunoSEQ vendor pipeline, and the abundance and frequency of each unique TCRbeta CDR3 were thereby quantified. CD-HIT clustered dominant CDR3 amino acid sequences with SARS-CoV-2-specific ImmuneCODE TCRbeta sequences at a 90% global sequence identity threshold. A clone was classed as hyperexpanded at a frequency of 0.1 to 1 and as large at a frequency of 0.01 to 0.1. MiXCR was used to confirm CDR3 amino acid sequences and V and J gene assignments of dominant clones. The R stringdist package was used to compute Levenshtein distances between the patient clonotypes and the ImmuneCODE hits. What TCRdb holds here is the immuneACCESS table cut down to in-frame rearrangements. Part of the clones is not present; checked against another copy, under half of the missing clones reflect an unresolved V gene, and the others are unexplained. For V, J and clone size, that table is used; D and trimming come from the DNA. This sample is represented by around 10,000 clones; around 89% of them were singletons. The ten most abundant clones make up 2% to 2.5% of the sample.

The CDR3 starts with the cysteine, ends with the phenylalanine, and has 15 residues. Of the read, only the CDR3 DNA is kept; its 45 bases are in frame from base 1. From the germline V gene, CDR1 is SGHVS and CDR2 is FNYEAQ. V drops 5 bases and J drops 1 base, leaving 14 bases in between. This receptor was taken from a man aged 18 to 29 with fulminant myocarditis from multisystem inflammatory syndrome in adults (MIS-A) after COVID-19. This sequence uses TRBV7-6 and TRBJ1-1; the D segment cannot be called with confidence. Sequencing was performed on thoracic lymph node tissue obtained at autopsy. CDR3 sequence: CASSKDVLKNTEAFF. The DNA sequence follows: TGTGCCAGCAGCAAGGACGTACTTAAGAACACTGAAGCTTTCTTT.